These 32 T cell receptor beta chains were all obtained from the same sample, sequenced in a study of memory CD4+ T cells and cytomegalovirus serostatus. Single viable CD3+CD4+CD8-CD45RO+ cells were sorted as the memory CD4+ T cells. The repertoire was sequenced with immunoSEQ multiplex PCR; TCRdb's copy has only in-frame clones and lacks some. The sample lists approximately 63,000 clones; around three quarters were seen once. What was sequenced was memory CD4+ T cells from blood. These receptors were obtained from an adult in good health and CMV-seronegative. Some clones in this sample may be carry-over from other donors' samples.

V is TRBV2 and J is TRBJ1-2, with 8 bases matching TRBD1. Germline V CDR1 and CDR2: SNHLY, FYNNEI. CDR3 length: 15 residues. Trimming at V came to 5 bases and at J to 3 bases, leaving 8 bases not matched to a gene. The CDR3 is CASSLQGVTDYGYTF. CDR3 DNA sequence: TGTGCCAGCAGTTTACAGGGGGTGACGGACTATGGCTACACCTTC.

J is TRBJ2-2 and V is TRBV19; D is ambiguous. CDR1 and CDR2 (germline): LNHDA, SQIVND (reference sequence). This CDR3 is 15 amino acids long. Deletions cut 7 bases from V and 4 bases from J, with 16 bases between. The CDR3 DNA follows: TGTGCCAGTATTGGAAGTGGCAGACTCACCGGGGAGCTGTTTTTT. It translates to CASIGSGRLTGELFF.

CDR3 protein: CASSPNRDRQPQHF. CDR3 DNA: TGTGCCAGCAGTCCGAACCGGGACCGCCAGCCCCAGCATTTT. The rearrangement uses TRBV6-5 and TRBJ1-5, with TRBD1 as a possible D gene (5 bases). V dropped 5 bases and J dropped 7 bases, with 15 bases sitting between them. The length of the CDR3 is 14 residues. Germline V gene data show CDR1 as MNHEY and CDR2 as SVGAGI.

The genes are TRBV5-6 and TRBJ2-7; unclear D gene. The germline CDR1 and CDR2 sequences are SGHDT and YYEEEE. V was shortened by 1 base and J by 5 bases, with 10 bases between the two germline ends. This CDR3 contains 13 residues. CDR3 nucleotides: TGTGCCAGCAGCTTGTGGAGTCTGGACGAGCAGTACTTC. Protein product: CASSLWSLDEQYF.

The V and J genes are TRBV18 and TRBJ1-6; weak D call: TRBD1 (5 bases). This CDR3 has 16 residues. In germline, CDR1 is KGHSH, CDR2 LQKENI. The ends were cut back, 5 bases at V and 9 bases at J, with 20 bases in the middle. CDR3 sequence (DNA): TGTGCCAGCTCAGAGAGGACGGACCCCGGGGGTTCACCCCTCCACTTT. Translated, it gives CASSERTDPGGSPLHF.

The chain carries TRBV5-1 and TRBJ2-3; D might be TRBD1 or TRBD2, each matching 5 bases. CDR3 length: 13 residues. Germline values: CDR1 SGHRS, CDR2 YFSETQ. The V end lost 7 bases, the J end lost 4 bases, and 13 bases lay between the germline ends. The CDR3 loop reads CASWDGDADTQYF. In DNA, the CDR3 is TGCGCCAGCTGGGACGGCGACGCAGATACGCAGTATTTT.

The J gene is TRBJ1-1, the V gene TRBV7-2; a weak D match, TRBD1 (6 bases). The germline V gene has CDR1 SGHTA and CDR2 FQGNSA. This CDR3 contains 12 residues. With 1 base removed from V and 11 bases from J, the gap between germline ends came to 11 bases. CDR3 region: CASSLDYREAFF. CDR3 in DNA: TGTGCCAGCAGCTTAGACTACAGGGAGGCTTTCTTT.

For this clone: Distinct nucleotide sequences in the sample also encode this CDR3. The V call is TRBV2, the J call TRBJ2-7; TRBD1 agrees at 8 bases. CDR1 and CDR2 from the germline V gene are SNHLY and FYNNEI. The CDR3 is 14 residues long. The V and J ends lost 10 bases and 6 bases, in that order; junction bases with no gene match: 14. The CDR3 sequence: CATSPRTGSGEQYF. The CDR3 bases are TGTGCCACCTCCCCCCGGACAGGGTCTGGCGAGCAGTACTTC.

The V and J genes are TRBV28 and TRBJ2-1; no clear D gene. CDR1 is MDHEN and CDR2 is SYDVKM in the germline V gene. Between the trimmed V and J ends, which lost 6 bases and 0 bases, there was a span of 9 bases. This CDR3 is 14 amino acids long. DNA for the CDR3: TGTGCCAGCAGCACTACCAGCTCCTACAATGAGCAGTTCTTC. It is translated as CASSTTSSYNEQFF.

The chain recombines TRBV7-8 with TRBJ1-6; no reliable D call. CDR3 size: 14 residues. Trimming shortened V by 1 base and J by 6 bases, and 7 bases separated the two germline ends. Germline V gene sequence: CDR1 SGHVS, CDR2 FQNEAQ. CDR3 amino acids: CASSLGSVNSPLHF. The DNA of the CDR3 is TGTGCCAGCAGCTTAGGTTCTGTTAATTCACCCCTCCACTTT.

This clone turned up a few times. Additional DNA sequences in this sample encode the identical CDR3. This chain joins TRBV14 and TRBJ1-1; unclear D gene. Per germline, CDR1 SGHDN and CDR2 FVKESK. The CDR3 covers 13 residues. Trimming stripped 4 bases from V and 2 bases from J, with 8 bases between. The CDR3 DNA follows: TGTGCCAGCAGCCGGGCTGGAAACACTGAAGCTTTCTTT. Amino acids: CASSRAGNTEAFF.

The gene calls are TRBV13 and TRBJ2-1; TRBD2 matches at 15 bases. The CDR3 spans 18 residues. The germline gives CDR1 PRHDT, CDR2 FYEKMQ (reference sequence). Trimming removed 6 bases from V and 7 bases from J; junction bases left unmatched: 13. CDR3 DNA: TGTGCCAGCAGTCGAAGGACTAGCGGGAGGGCCTTGGGGAATGAGCAGTTCTTC. This codes for CASSRRTSGRALGNEQFF.

By sample fraction, this clone is medium-sized (0.01 to 0.1%). The genes are TRBV18 and TRBJ1-1; D not resolved. The CDR3 has 16 amino acids. CDR1 and CDR2 from the germline V gene are KGHSH and LQKENI. V gave up 3 bases and J gave up 0 bases, with 14 bases separating them. In DNA form, the CDR3 reads TGTGCCAGCTCACCTGCGAGGACCTCAATGAACACTGAAGCTTTCTTT. Protein product: CASSPARTSMNTEAFF.

V usage is TRBV30 and J usage is TRBJ1-1; D is undetermined. The CDR3 has 16 amino acids. The V and J ends lost 0 bases and 1 base respectively, with 15 bases between them. Germline CDR1 GTSNPN, CDR2 SVGIG (reference sequence). CDR3 residues: CAWSVGDLRPNTEAFF. The CDR3 DNA sequence: TGTGCCTGGAGTGTAGGAGATCTAAGGCCGAACACTGAAGCTTTCTTT.

This chain uses TRBV28 with TRBJ1-1; D unresolved. The CDR3 runs 14 residues. Trimming left V 2 bases short and J 1 base short, with 8 bases between. Germline assignment: CDR1 MDHEN and CDR2 SYDVKM. For the CDR3, the DNA is TGTGCCAGCAGTTTACCAACAGAGAACACTGAAGCTTTCTTT. Translated: CASSLPTENTEAFF.

This chain links TRBV2 with TRBJ2-7; weak D call: TRBD1 (6 bases). From germline, CDR1 is SNHLY and CDR2 FYNNEI. There are 13 residues in the CDR3. V lost 6 bases to trimming and J lost 5 bases, with 14 bases between them. The CDR3 loop is CASSPTNRDEQYF. The CDR3 DNA follows: TGTGCCAGCAGCCCGACCAACAGGGACGAGCAGTACTTC.

The genes are TRBV6-1 and TRBJ2-7; 9 bases fit TRBD1. V lost 3 bases and J lost 4; bases outside the gene matches: 10. The CDR3 is made up of 16 amino acids. Germline-derived CDR1 and CDR2 are MNHNS and SASEGT. CDR3 coding DNA: TGTGCCAGCAGTGACGGCTACAGGGGGCTCGGTTACGAGCAGTACTTC. It codes for CASSDGYRGLGYEQYF.

The V gene is TRBV6-5, the J gene TRBJ1-6, with D possibly being TRBD1 (5 bases). There are 16 residues in the CDR3. Germline-derived CDR1 and CDR2 are MNHEY and SVGAGI. Trimming took 0 bases from V and 10 from J, leaving 16 bases between them. CDR3 bases: TGTGCCAGCAGTTACTCGGGCAGGGCGGGAGGATCACCCCTCCACTTT. Translated: CASSYSGRAGGSPLHF.

This chain links TRBV18 with TRBJ1-3; D not certain. The CDR3 extends over 15 amino acids. Germline V lookup: CDR1 KGHSH, CDR2 LQKENI. With 6 bases removed from V and 0 bases from J, the gap between germline ends came to 12 bases. Written as DNA, the CDR3 is TGTGCCAGCTCGCCCATGGACCTCTCTGGAAACACCATATATTTT. This translates into CASSPMDLSGNTIYF.

The CDR3 DNA follows: TGCGCCAGCAGCCAAGATAGGCAAGAATCGGGAGATACGCAGTATTTT. Its protein is CASSQDRQESGDTQYF. V usage is TRBV4-1 and J usage is TRBJ2-3, with D hard to call. V was cut by 0 bases and J by 5 bases, with 15 bases left in between. The CDR3 contains 16 residues. Germline assignment: CDR1 MGHRA and CDR2 YSYEKL.

This rearrangement joins TRBV10-3 to TRBJ2-7; perhaps TRBD2 as D (7 bases). The V gene's germline CDR1 is ENHRY and CDR2 SYGVKD. There are 16 residues in the CDR3. Trimming stripped 0 bases from V and 3 bases from J, with 15 bases between. The CDR3 bases are TGTGCCATCAGTGAGTCGCGCGCGGGGGCCTACTACGAGCAGTACTTC. As protein: CAISESRAGAYYEQYF.

This clone has a handful of counts. This sample includes further DNA sequences coding for the same CDR3. The chain has TRBV7-2 and TRBJ1-1; D remains ambiguous. CDR1 and CDR2 from the germline V gene are SGHTA and FQGNSA. The CDR3 spans 13 residues. Trimming pared 3 bases from V and 0 bases from J, leaving 5 bases between. The CDR3 protein is CASSFTVNTEAFF. CDR3 DNA: TGTGCCAGCAGCTTTACAGTGAACACTGAAGCTTTCTTT.

The J gene is TRBJ1-4, the V gene TRBV11-2; D is undetermined. In germline, CDR1 is SGHAT, CDR2 FQNNGV. The V gene lost 3 bases and the J gene lost 5 bases, with 25 bases spanning the gap. There are 19 residues in the CDR3. The CDR3 DNA follows: TGTGCCAGCAGCTTGGTCACAGTGGGCGAGTTTTCACAGAATGAAAAACTGTTTTTT. Its protein product is CASSLVTVGEFSQNEKLFF.

The table lists this clone with a few counts. The rearrangement uses TRBV28 and TRBJ2-1; D is possibly TRBD1 (5 bases). Trimming stripped 2 bases from V and 0 bases from J, with 17 bases between. CDR3 length: 18 amino acids. Germline assignment: CDR1 MDHEN and CDR2 SYDVKM. The CDR3 bases are TGTGCCAGCAGTTTAACAGGCCTGCGCGGAGTCTCCTACAATGAGCAGTTCTTC. Its protein product is CASSLTGLRGVSYNEQFF.

This chain uses TRBV7-2 with TRBJ2-5; D perhaps matches TRBD2 (6 bases). The CDR3 covers 14 residues. Germline CDR1 reads SGHTA; CDR2 reads FQGNSA. Trimming took off 5 bases at V and 4 bases at J, with 14 bases between the two ends. This chain's CDR3 is CASSPGLRGETQYF. The CDR3, as DNA: TGTGCCAGCAGCCCTGGACTACGGGGAGAGACCCAGTACTTC.

The chain joins TRBV11-2 to TRBJ1-5; D gene unclear. The CDR3 length is 13 residues. The germline V and J ends were trimmed by 6 bases and 7 bases, with 13 bases remaining between them. Germline V gives CDR1 SGHAT, CDR2 FQNNGV. CDR3 region: CASSLSQEQPQHF. The CDR3 nucleotides read TGTGCCAGCAGTCTTAGCCAGGAGCAGCCCCAGCATTTT.

The rearrangement joins TRBV2 to TRBJ2-7; possible D gene TRBD1, 5 bases. This CDR3 is 14 amino acids long. Germline-derived CDR1 and CDR2 are SNHLY and FYNNEI. V gave up 7 bases and J gave up 5 bases, with 18 bases separating them. CDR3 sequence (DNA): TGTGCCAGCAAGGTCGCCTCTACAGGAGACGAGCAGTACTTC. As protein: CASKVASTGDEQYF.

The V and J genes are TRBV7-9 and TRBJ2-1; D unresolved. The CDR3 sequence is 9 residues long. Per germline, CDR1 SEHNR and CDR2 FQNEAQ (reference sequence). V was cut by 5 bases and J by 10 bases, with 3 bases left in between. The CDR3 region is CASSPEQFF. CDR3 bases: TGTGCCAGCAGCCCAGAGCAGTTCTTC.

V is TRBV7-9 and J is TRBJ1-1; 7 bases agree with TRBD1. The V gene end was trimmed by 6 bases and the J gene end by 6 bases; junction bases not matched to a gene: 7. Germline loops: CDR1 SEHNR, CDR2 FQNEAQ (reference sequence). This CDR3 is built from 13 residues. CDR3 nucleotides: TGTGCCAGCAGTACCGGGACAGCCCCTGAAGCTTTCTTT. It encodes CASSTGTAPEAFF. Complete variable domain (other parts from reference TRBV7-9 and TRBJ1-1): DTGVSQNPRHKITKRGQNVTFRCDPISEHNRLYWYRQTLGQGPEFLTYFQNEAQLEKSRLLSDRFSAERPKGSFSTLEIQRTEQGDSAMYLCASSTGTAPEAFFGQGTRLTVV.

The rearrangement joins TRBV7-2 to TRBJ2-7; 8 bases are a match to TRBD2. This CDR3 is 16 amino acids long. The germline gives CDR1 SGHTA, CDR2 FQGNSA. V trimming: 5 bases; J trimming: 6 bases; junction bases outside the gene matches: 15. This CDR3 reads CASSPYVGLAGSEQYF. For the CDR3, the DNA is TGTGCCAGCAGCCCCTACGTGGGCCTAGCGGGCTCCGAGCAGTACTTC.

The chain employs TRBV10-1 and TRBJ1-5, with D possibly TRBD1 on 6 matching bases. This CDR3 region has 12 residues. Trimming shortened V by 6 bases and J by 9 bases, and 12 bases separated the two germline ends. Germline CDR1 reads WNHNN; CDR2 reads SYGVQD (reference sequence). The CDR3, as DNA: TGCGCCAGCAGGGCACAGGGAGGGCCCCAGCATTTT. This codes for CASRAQGGPQHF.

The chain joins TRBV19 to TRBJ1-2; 7 bases map to TRBD1. The V and J ends lost 7 bases and 1 base, in that order; junction bases with no gene match: 9. CDR1 and CDR2 from the germline V gene are LNHDA and SQIVND (reference sequence). This CDR3 comprises 15 residues. CDR3 DNA sequence: TGTGCCAGTATTTTGGACAGGCGCCTTAACTATGGCTACACCTTC. Amino acids: CASILDRRLNYGYTF. The whole variable domain, filled in from reference TRBV19 and TRBJ1-2, reads DGGITQSPKYLFRKEGQNVTLSCEQNLNHDAMYWYRQDPGQGLRLIYYSQIVNDFQKGDIAEGYSVSREKKESFPLTVTSAQKNPTAFYLCASILDRRLNYGYTFGSGTRLTVV.